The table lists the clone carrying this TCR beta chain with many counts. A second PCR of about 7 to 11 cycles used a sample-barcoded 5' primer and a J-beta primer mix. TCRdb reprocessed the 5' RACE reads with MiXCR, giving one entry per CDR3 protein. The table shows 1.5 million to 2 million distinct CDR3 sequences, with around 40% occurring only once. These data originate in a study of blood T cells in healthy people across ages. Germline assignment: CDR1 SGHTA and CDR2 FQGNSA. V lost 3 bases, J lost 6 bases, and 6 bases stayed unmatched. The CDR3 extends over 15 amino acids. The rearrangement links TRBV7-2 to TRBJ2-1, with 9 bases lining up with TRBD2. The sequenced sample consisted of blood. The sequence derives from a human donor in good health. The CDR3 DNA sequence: TGTGCCAGCAGCTTGGGCGGGGGGGCCCCCAATGAGCAGTTCTTC. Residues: CASSLGGGAPNEQFF.